A selection of T cell receptor beta chains follows, all from one sample in a study of T cell changes during pregnancy in multiple sclerosis. Here immunoSEQ multiplex PCR was the method, and the copy in TCRdb shows in-frame clones only, minus some. The table lists 60,000 or so clones, less than 95% of them singletons. Source: peripheral blood, taken in the second trimester of pregnancy. Receptors were obtained from a female donor in good health, enrolled as a control in a pregnancy study. Each CDR3 is given with its conserved first and last residue. Each record gives: D gene, V gene, J gene, clone size, CDR3 protein, CDR3 DNA. A D gene is named only where the DNA matches it firmly. A row's size may be missing; if present it is once, few, many or a size class.

NA	TRBV4-1	TRBJ2-5	NA	CASSQVNMGLLRGETQYF	TGCGCCAGCAGCCAAGTCAACATGGGACTCCTACGGGGGGAGACCCAGTACTTC
NA	TRBV29-1	TRBJ2-1	NA	CSSEESEWDEQFF	TGCAGCTCGGAGGAAAGCGAATGGGATGAGCAGTTCTTC
NA	TRBV11-3	TRBJ2-1	NA	CASSLRAGLPFF	TGTGCCAGCAGCTTAAGAGCAGGACTACCGTTCTTC
NA	TRBV4-1	TRBJ1-1	NA	CASSQKGGIEAFF	TGCGCCAGCAGCCAAAAAGGGGGAATTGAAGCTTTCTTT
TRBD2	TRBV7-3	TRBJ2-7	NA	CASSSSGDPYEQYF	TGTGCCAGCAGCTCGAGCGGGGACCCCTACGAGCAGTACTTC
TRBD2	TRBV5-1	TRBJ2-7	NA	CASSLRWTSQLFSYEQYF	TGCGCCAGCAGCTTGAGATGGACTAGCCAACTCTTCTCCTACGAGCAGTACTTC
TRBD1	TRBV19	TRBJ2-2	NA	CASSSTGGNGELFF	TGTGCCAGTAGTTCTACAGGGGGAAACGGGGAGCTGTTTTTT
NA	TRBV19	TRBJ1-1	NA	CASSWSGGAITEAFF	TGTGCCAGTAGTTGGTCCGGAGGGGCGATCACTGAAGCTTTCTTT
TRBD2	TRBV27	TRBJ2-7	NA	CASSFSSGTYEQYF	TGTGCCAGCAGTTTTTCCAGCGGGACTTACGAGCAGTACTTC
NA	TRBV6-5	TRBJ1-3	few	CASKVTGSGNTIYF	TGTGCCAGCAAAGTAACAGGCTCTGGAAACACCATATATTTT
NA	TRBV6-1	TRBJ1-6	many	CASSESGEGSPLHF	TGTGCCAGCAGTGAATCAGGTGAAGGCTCACCCCTCCACTTT
NA	TRBV6-1	TRBJ1-3	NA	CASSESLEGSGNTIYF	TGTGCCAGCAGTGAATCGTTGGAGGGCTCTGGAAACACCATATATTTT
NA	TRBV11-2	TRBJ2-2	NA	CASILRGGLLGGTGELFF	TGTGCCAGCATCCTAAGGGGGGGACTCCTGGGTGGCACCGGGGAGCTGTTTTTT
NA	TRBV5-1	TRBJ1-1	NA	CASSLPQNTEAFF	TGCGCCAGCAGCTTGCCCCAGAACACTGAAGCTTTCTTT
NA	TRBV11-2	TRBJ1-2	NA	CASSYKGAPYGYTF	TGTGCCAGCAGTTACAAGGGAGCGCCCTATGGCTACACCTTC
NA	TRBV30	TRBJ1-6	NA	CAWGDLNSPLHF	TGTGCCTGGGGGGACTTGAATTCACCCCTCCACTTT
TRBD1	TRBV10-2	TRBJ2-7	NA	CASSVQDRSYEQYF	TGCGCCAGCAGTGTCCAGGACAGGTCCTACGAGCAGTACTTC
NA	TRBV10-3	TRBJ1-5	NA	CAISQGPEQPQHF	TGTGCCATCAGTCAGGGCCCTGAGCAGCCCCAGCATTTT
NA	TRBV19	TRBJ1-4	NA	CASRLWGQANEKLFF	TGTGCCAGTAGATTATGGGGACAAGCTAATGAAAAACTGTTTTTT
NA	TRBV7-9	TRBJ2-1	NA	CASSVSESSYNEQFF	TGTGCCAGCAGCGTGAGCGAGTCCTCCTACAATGAGCAGTTCTTC
TRBD1	TRBV7-8	TRBJ1-5	NA	CASSLEGGPQPQHF	TGTGCCAGCAGCTTGGAAGGGGGCCCTCAGCCCCAGCATTTT
TRBD1	TRBV28	TRBJ2-1	NA	CASSLGTGVNNEQFF	TGTGCCAGCAGTTTGGGGACAGGGGTGAACAATGAGCAGTTCTTC
NA	TRBV5-4	TRBJ1-3	NA	CASSLWGGGNTIYF	TGTGCCAGCAGCTTGTGGGGCGGGGGGAACACCATATATTTT
NA	TRBV19	TRBJ1-2	NA	CASSIIQAGYGYTF	TGTGCCAGTAGTATTATTCAGGCAGGCTATGGCTACACCTTC
TRBD1	TRBV18	TRBJ1-4	once	CASSTPGTAAEKLFF	TGTGCCAGCTCAACGCCCGGGACAGCCGCCGAAAAACTGTTTTTT
NA	TRBV5-1	TRBJ1-2	NA	CASSGAGGYTF	TGCGCCAGCAGCGGGGCAGGGGGCTACACCTTC
NA	TRBV2	TRBJ2-2	NA	CASTSPGELFF	TGTGCCAGCACCTCCCCCGGGGAGCTGTTTTTT
NA	TRBV7-6	TRBJ1-2	NA	CASSLAEGTGGYTF	TGTGCCAGCAGCTTAGCGGAGGGGACGGGCGGCTACACCTTC
TRBD1	TRBV7-9	TRBJ2-5	NA	CASSTGQGPQETQYF	TGTGCCAGCAGCACGGGACAGGGACCCCAAGAGACCCAGTACTTC
TRBD2	TRBV2	TRBJ2-7	NA	CASRSSGSEQYF	TGTGCCAGCAGGTCTAGCGGGAGCGAGCAGTACTTC
NA	TRBV19	TRBJ1-4	NA	CASSTPGLIPSREKLFF	TGTGCCAGTAGTACGCCAGGGCTGATACCCTCTAGGGAAAAACTGTTTTTT
TRBD2	TRBV11-3	TRBJ2-5	NA	CASSLGAGGTQETQYF	TGTGCCAGCAGCTTAGGAGCGGGAGGAACTCAAGAGACCCAGTACTTC
NA	TRBV15	TRBJ1-2	few	CATSVRVGYGYTF	TGTGCCACCAGCGTCAGGGTCGGCTATGGCTACACCTTC
TRBD2	TRBV5-1	TRBJ2-1	NA	CASGPSGRYNEQFF	TGCGCCAGCGGCCCTAGCGGGAGGTACAATGAGCAGTTCTTC
NA	TRBV7-7	TRBJ1-1	NA	CASSLGRRKAFF	TGTGCTAGCAGCCTAGGAAGGAGGAAAGCTTTCTTT
NA	TRBV6-4	TRBJ2-2	once	CASTLPINRDITGELFF	TGTGCCAGCACGCTCCCTATAAACAGGGATATCACCGGGGAGCTGTTTTTT
NA	TRBV5-4	TRBJ2-6	medium-sized	CASSSPLGRESVGANVLTF	TGTGCCAGCAGCTCTCCATTGGGACGGGAGTCGGTTGGGGCCAACGTCCTGACTTTC
NA	TRBV27	TRBJ1-1	NA	CASSFEGQKAFF	TGTGCCAGCAGTTTTGAGGGTCAGAAAGCTTTCTTT
TRBD1	TRBV10-3	TRBJ2-7	NA	CAIDSGGYEQYF	TGTGCCATCGACTCAGGGGGCTACGAGCAGTACTTC
NA	TRBV15	TRBJ2-5	NA	CATSRDYRLEAETQYF	TGTGCCACCAGCAGAGATTATCGCCTAGAGGCGGAGACCCAGTACTTC
NA	TRBV7-9	TRBJ2-6	once	CASSLALGAGANVLTF	TGTGCCAGCAGCTTAGCGCTAGGTGCTGGGGCCAACGTCCTGACTTTC
NA	TRBV5-1	TRBJ1-2	few	CASSLGQRGGYTF	TGCGCCAGCAGCTTGGGACAGCGCGGTGGCTACACCTTC
NA	TRBV18	TRBJ1-1	NA	CASSRIETANTEAFF	TGTGCCAGCTCACGGATTGAGACTGCGAACACTGAAGCTTTCTTT
NA	TRBV6-1	TRBJ2-7	NA	CASSELGDFGEQYF	TGTGCCAGCAGTGAATTAGGGGACTTCGGCGAGCAGTACTTC
TRBD1	TRBV4-1	TRBJ1-2	NA	CASSRLRQGSYTF	TGCGCCAGCAGCCGATTACGACAGGGGAGCTACACCTTC
TRBD2	TRBV5-1	TRBJ2-7	NA	CASSFGARLADEQYF	TGCGCCAGCAGCTTTGGGGCTAGACTAGCGGACGAGCAGTACTTC
TRBD2	TRBV7-8	TRBJ2-5	NA	CASSLETGLAGETQYF	TGTGCCAGCAGCTTAGAAACGGGACTAGCTGGAGAGACCCAGTACTTC
NA	TRBV19	TRBJ1-1	few	CASSIAGRQMNTEAFF	TGTGCCAGTAGTATTGCGGGGCGGCAGATGAACACTGAAGCTTTCTTT
TRBD1	TRBV13	TRBJ2-2	NA	CASSRRKTGAYYGELFF	TGTGCCAGCAGCAGGCGAAAGACAGGGGCATACTACGGGGAGCTGTTTTTT
NA	TRBV7-2	TRBJ2-2	NA	CASSNYIPGELFF	TGTGCCAGCAGCAACTATATTCCCGGGGAGCTGTTTTTT
TRBD2	TRBV7-2	TRBJ2-2	NA	CASSSRTSGLPRELFF	TGTGCCAGCAGCTCCAGGACTAGCGGGCTGCCCCGGGAGCTGTTTTTT
TRBD1	TRBV19	TRBJ2-5	NA	CASSTPQGRETQYF	TGTGCCAGTAGTACACCACAGGGGAGAGAGACCCAGTACTTC
TRBD1	TRBV18	TRBJ1-2	NA	CASSPRGQENGYTF	TGTGCCAGCTCACCACGTGGACAGGAAAATGGCTACACCTTC
TRBD1	TRBV29-1	TRBJ2-1	NA	CSVENWDRVTNEQFF	TGCAGCGTTGAAAATTGGGACAGGGTAACGAATGAGCAGTTCTTC
NA	TRBV9	TRBJ2-1	NA	CASSVDSGERGGDNEQFF	TGTGCCAGCAGCGTAGATTCGGGGGAGCGAGGGGGGGACAATGAGCAGTTCTTC
NA	TRBV6-1	TRBJ1-2	NA	CASSANRAEGYTF	TGTGCCAGCAGTGCCAACAGGGCGGAGGGCTACACCTTC
NA	TRBV10-3	TRBJ1-2	NA	CAISEWPGVNYGYTF	TGTGCCATCAGTGAGTGGCCAGGGGTTAACTATGGCTACACCTTC